The T cell receptor (beta chain) under discussion was sequenced for a study of blood T cells in healthy people across ages (dated by TCRdb to the mid-2010s). Notes on the research overall: In model experiments, roughly one uniquely barcoded TCR beta cDNA molecule per two T cells was captured by template switching. The study measured age-related changes in TCR beta repertoire diversity using deep sequencing normalized with unique cDNA molecular identifiers. To avoid experimental bias, donors of different ages were distributed randomly across sequencing lanes. Donors were grouped into four age groups: young (average roughly 17 years), middle-aged (39), aged (approximately 58) and long-lived (around 82). For two donors (one aged 18 to 29 and one aged 80 or older), the study analyzed two additional independent replicas of 1 million unique cDNA reads from the same blood draw. Here is what the overall study found, with its caveats: Because donor CMV infection status was unknown, age-related changes in expanded clonotypes were potentially confounded. Because profiling used bulk unsorted PBMCs, naive and antigen-experienced compartments could not be compared conclusively. Observed TCR beta diversity per million T cells fell roughly linearly with age, and a significant reduction was already apparent by age roughly 40. Observed TCR beta diversity correlated strongly with the percentage of naive T cells measured by flow cytometry. Estimates of total diversity based on one million sequenced T cells were considered lower bounds and underestimates. Compared with the aged group, the long-lived group had more naive CD4+ T cells, fewer expanded clones and increased TCR diversity, a pattern suggesting age selection.

Library generation was performed with 5' RACE. This sample was sequenced with an Illumina HiSeq 2500. A second PCR of about 6 to 12 cycles was run with a J-beta primer mix and a sample-barcoded 5' primer. A template-switch 5' adaptor carrying 12 random nucleotides introduced a unique molecular identifier onto each TCR beta cDNA molecule. At least 2.5 million CDR3-containing paired-end reads were obtained from each sample. First-strand cDNA synthesis was performed from all RNA using the Mint cDNA synthesis kit, with priming by a TRBC-specific oligonucleotide. All cDNA was treated with uracil-DNA glycosylase and then went through a first 18-cycle PCR with the universal primers M1SS and BC2_uni_R. Processing in the source paper ran as follows. Normalization of each sample was performed by random selection of 1 million high-quality reads, each carrying a distinct molecular identifier. Instead of being binned into consensus sequences, reads with shared molecular identifiers were discarded. MiTCR, with a Q25 quality threshold and the strictest error-elimination algorithm, was used for CDR3 identification, clonotype clustering and error correction. Lower-bound total TCR beta diversity was estimated with a nonparametric unseen species model using Euler transformation. The public sequencing data were trimmed at Q25 with fastp and processed into clonotypes with MiXCR by TCRdb, which kept only in-frame beta chains. Entries are consolidated by CDR3 protein sequence, retaining the most common genes and DNA. TCRdb, not the original authors, processed these V and J calls. The sample data list around 800,000 distinct CDR3 sequences, and roughly 60% of these were observed just once. Clones ranked in the top ten supply about a quarter of the sample.

The CDR3 spans 17 residues, from the cysteine through the phenylalanine. Only the CDR3 region is kept as DNA, spanning 51 bases read in frame from base 1. V is cut by 0 bases and J by 3 bases, and the space between the germline ends is 21 bases. CDR1 GTSNPN and CDR2 SVGIG are derived from the germline V gene (reference sequence). This clonotype has a single count. Its recognized antigen is unknown. No clone much larger than this one lies a single base away; base qualities are absent. Donors were about 36 systemically healthy Caucasian individuals from Russia aged about 6 to 100 years. Approximately 9.3 milliliters of peripheral blood were drawn from each donor into EDTA-treated Vacutainer tubes. Ficoll-Paque density-gradient centrifugation was used to isolate PBMCs, with at least 6.5 million per sample. Trizol reagent was used to extract total RNA from the PBMCs, yielding at least 6 micrograms per sample. Naive CD45RAhigh/CD27high T cell percentages were measured by flow cytometry on a PBMC aliquot from every donor.

Material: blood. This TCR was sampled from a man aged 25-40 years in good health. The chain joins TRBV30 to TRBJ2-7; the D gene is perhaps TRBD1 or TRBD2, as each covers 5 bases. The CDR3 in this case is CAWSVRGRAAGIYEQYF. The DNA is as follows: TGTGCCTGGAGTGTACGGGGTCGGGCCGCAGGGATCTACGAGCAGTACTTC.